A selection of T cell receptor beta chains follows, all from one sample in a study of CD8+ T cells in alopecia areata. The table came from immunoSEQ multiplex PCR; TCRdb's copy has only in-frame clones and leaves some out. This repertoire shows 120,000 or so clones, 61% found once; its top ten account for under 7.5%. The sample in question was CD4+ T cells sorted from blood, obtained at week 4, from a patient treated with tofacitinib. These receptors all stem from a human donor with alopecia areata. Both conserved end residues are part of each CDR3. Fields, in order: J gene, CDR3 length, V gene, CDR3 protein.

TRBJ2-5 12 TRBV30 CAWSKEVETQYF
TRBJ1-2 15 TRBV15 CATSRGRGSNYGYTF
TRBJ2-7 15 TRBV30 CAWSVPGYKSYEQYF
TRBJ1-1 15 TRBV5-6 CASSLESGANTEAFF
TRBJ2-7 12 TRBV10-3 CAISPVGNEQYF
TRBJ2-7 13 TRBV7-3 CASSSRDPYEQYF
TRBJ1-5 15 TRBV5-1 CASSLTPGGNQPQHF
TRBJ2-1 15 TRBV5-1 CASSLEVSSGGEQFF
TRBJ2-3 15 TRBV5-1 CASSGDSPSTDTQYF
TRBJ1-2 14 TRBV7-9 CASSSLQGNYGYTF
TRBJ1-1 12 TRBV29-1 CSPQYLGTEAFF
TRBJ2-5 15 TRBV7-6 CASSLVVTGPETQYF
TRBJ2-3 17 TRBV4-2 CASSQGVRAGGTDTQYF
TRBJ1-2 17 TRBV18 CASSPSLDAHGGYGYTF
TRBJ2-1 15 TRBV30 CAARLAGGGGNEQFF
TRBJ1-4 15 TRBV9 CASSVGTGVNEKLFF
TRBJ2-3 14 TRBV6-5 CASSYSGEADTQYF
TRBJ2-1 14 TRBV7-2 CASSFQPSYNEQFF
TRBJ2-7 12 TRBV7-9 CASSLGGDEQYF
TRBJ1-6 16 TRBV14 CASSQEWGRPDSPLHF
TRBJ1-2 13 TRBV29-1 CSVSFDRVYGYTF
TRBJ2-5 12 TRBV2 CASSESRETQYF
TRBJ2-1 16 TRBV6-5 CASSYEYTTGVNEQFF
TRBJ2-1 17 TRBV9 CASSVADARSSYNEQFF
TRBJ2-3 15 TRBV25-1 CASSERDRGADTQYF
TRBJ2-7 13 TRBV27 CASSSGRSHVQYF
TRBJ2-4 15 TRBV10-3 CAISEFGAGENIQYF
TRBJ2-1 13 TRBV4-3 CASSQEAGNEQFF
TRBJ1-2 13 TRBV7-2 CASKYEGAGGYTF
TRBJ2-1 14 TRBV15 CATSLDRQNNEQFF
TRBJ2-2 14 TRBV5-5 CASSLAASTGELFF
TRBJ2-4 17 TRBV4-1 CASSQVGGLRAKNIQYF
TRBJ2-7 13 TRBV5-1 CASSLERGHEQYF
TRBJ2-7 16 TRBV5-1 CASSLGQAGVAYEQYF
TRBJ1-2 12 TRBV30 CAWSNKGFGYTF
TRBJ1-2 14 TRBV29-1 CSVVAGGFRLGYTF